The 19 T cell receptor beta chains below all came from one sample that was sequenced in a study of cytomegalovirus exposure and HLA in healthy donors (dated by TCRdb to 2016 to 2017). Library creation used the immunoSEQ multiplex PCR assay. For the multiplex PCR, a mixture combining 60 forward primers for TCR Vbeta segments and 13 reverse primers for TCR Jbeta segments was used. TCRdb obtained this table from immuneACCESS and retained in-frame rearrangements with V and J assigned. These tables miss some clones; where compared with another copy, unresolved V genes account for less than half of the shortfall, and the remainder is unexplained. The sample records 83,000 or so clones, 75% to 80% of which are singletons. The ten largest clones capture nearly 6% of the sample. Sequencing was carried out using PBMCs. The receptors were gathered from a female donor in good health and CMV-seronegative.

This clone showed up just a few times. The chain combines TRBV5-1 with TRBJ2-7, with 10 bases that match TRBD1. Per germline, CDR1 SGHRS and CDR2 YFSETQ. CDR3 length: 14 residues. Unmatched junction bases numbered 6, after V lost 4 bases and J lost 5 bases. The CDR3 region is CASSPRDRGDEQYF. The CDR3 DNA sequence: TGCGCCAGCAGCCCCCGGGACAGGGGCGACGAGCAGTACTTC. Variable domain in full (rest from reference TRBV5-1 and TRBJ2-7): KAGVTQTPRYLIKTRGQQVTLSCSPISGHRSVSWYQQTPGQGLQFLFEYFSETQRNKGNFPGRFSGRQFSNSRSEMNVSTLELGDSALYLCASSPRDRGDEQYFGPGTRLTVT.

This chain connects TRBV6-5 to TRBJ2-5, with D tentatively TRBD2 (6 bases). Germline V gives CDR1 MNHEY, CDR2 SVGAGI. V lost 6 bases and J 1 base, leaving 15 bases between the germline ends. The CDR3 consists of 15 residues. The CDR3 reads CASSSGGAAQETQYF. The CDR3 DNA is TGTGCCAGCAGCTCCGGCGGGGCAGCCCAAGAGACCCAGTACTTC.

V gene TRBV5-6 combines with J gene TRBJ1-5; TRBD1 aligns across 7 bases. The CDR3 totals 14 residues. Losses at the gene ends were 4 bases for V and 2 bases for J; bases not matched to a gene: 3. The germline V gene encodes CDR1 SGHDT and CDR2 YYEEEE. CDR3 loop: CASSATGGNQPQHF. The CDR3 DNA follows: TGTGCCAGCAGCGCTACAGGGGGCAATCAGCCCCAGCATTTT. Together with reference TRBV5-6 and TRBJ1-5, the CDR3 gives the full variable domain: DAGVTQSPTHLIKTRGQQVTLRCSPKSGHDTVSWYQQALGQGPQFIFQYYEEEERQRGNFPDRFSGHQFPNYSSELNVNALLLGDSALYLCASSATGGNQPQHFGDGTRLSIL.

CDR3 nucleotides: TGTGCCAGCAGACCGGGACAGAACACCGGGGAGCTGTTTTTT. Its translation is CASRPGQNTGELFF. This chain links TRBV27 with TRBJ2-2; weak D call: TRBD1 (6 bases). CDR3 size: 14 residues. The V end lost 6 bases, the J end lost 1 base, and 9 bases lay between the germline ends. Looked up from germline, CDR1 is MNHEY and CDR2 is SMNVEV (reference sequence).

A few counts support this clone. In DNA, the CDR3 is TGTGCCTGGAGTAGGTCGAGACAGGGGACTAGCGGTGGCTACACCTTC. It translates to CAWSRSRQGTSGGYTF. The J gene is TRBJ1-2, the V gene TRBV30; 8 nucleotides agree with TRBD1. This CDR3 is built from 16 residues. The germline gives CDR1 GTSNPN, CDR2 SVGIG (reference sequence). Trimming cost V 2 bases and J 7 bases; bases outside gene matches: 15.

V is TRBV4-3 and J is TRBJ2-2, with D tentatively TRBD1 (7 bases). Looked up from germline, CDR1 is LGHNA and CDR2 is YSLEER. The CDR3 consists of 18 residues. Trimming left V 0 bases short and J 2 bases short, with 16 bases between. CDR3 coding DNA: TGCGCCAGCAGCCAAGATCCCGTTGGAGGGGGCAACACCGGGGAGCTGTTTTTT. It encodes CASSQDPVGGGNTGELFF.

J is TRBJ2-3 and V is TRBV27; a weak D match, TRBD2 (5 bases). From germline, CDR1 is MNHEY and CDR2 SMNVEV (reference sequence). Trimming removed 0 bases from V and 1 base from J, with 11 bases in between. The CDR3 has 16 amino acids. This CDR3 is CASSLSSGSGTDTQYF. The DNA of the CDR3 is TGTGCCAGCAGTTTATCGTCGGGGTCGGGCACAGATACGCAGTATTTT.

V and J are TRBV2 and TRBJ2-7, with D possibly TRBD2 on 6 matching bases. Germline loops: CDR1 SNHLY, CDR2 FYNNEI. The CDR3 is 12 residues long. The germline V and J ends were trimmed by 4 bases and 4 bases, with 8 bases remaining between them. CDR3 bases: TGTGCCAGCAGTGTGGAGGGTTACGAGCAGTACTTC. Encoded protein: CASSVEGYEQYF.

The rearrangement uses TRBV6-5 and TRBJ2-7; 8 bases agree with TRBD1. J lost 3 bases, V lost 0 bases, and 4 bases had no gene match. Per the germline V gene, CDR1 is MNHEY and CDR2 is SVGAGI. CDR3 length: 15 residues. The CDR3 loop is CASSYSRQGIYEQYF. The CDR3 DNA is TGTGCCAGCAGTTACTCGAGACAGGGGATCTACGAGCAGTACTTC.

The J gene is TRBJ2-3, the V gene TRBV19, with D tentatively TRBD2 (6 bases). This CDR3 region has 15 residues. Germline lookup yields CDR1 LNHDA and CDR2 SQIVND (reference sequence). The ends were cut back, 5 bases at V and 5 bases at J, with 17 bases in the middle. CDR3 bases: TGTGCCAGTAGTTATACTAGCCAGAGAGGAGATACGCAGTATTTT. It translates to CASSYTSQRGDTQYF.

The V call is TRBV18, the J call TRBJ2-7; maybe TRBD1 (5 bases). Germline CDR1 and CDR2: KGHSH and LQKENI. The CDR3 runs 13 residues. V lost 6 bases to trimming and J lost 7 bases, with 16 bases between them. CDR3 amino acids: CASSDQTEQEQYF. CDR3 DNA: TGTGCCAGCTCCGACCAGACAGAGCAAGAGCAGTACTTC.

V is TRBV7-2 and J is TRBJ2-1; TRBD1 might be the D (5 bases). The CDR3 spans 15 residues. Germline CDR1 reads SGHTA; CDR2 reads FQGNSA. Trimming removed 1 base from V and 4 bases from J, with 11 bases in between. The chain's CDR3 is CASSLDTGSYNEQFF. The CDR3 nucleotides read TGTGCCAGCAGCTTAGATACAGGCAGTTACAATGAGCAGTTCTTC.

J is TRBJ1-1 and V is TRBV29-1; the D gene is possibly TRBD1 (5 bases). CDR1 and CDR2 (germline): SQVTM, ANQGSEA. The V end lost 6 bases, the J end lost 4 bases, and 15 bases lay between the germline ends. The CDR3 is 13 residues long. This CDR3 is CSVGAGGGTEAFF. The CDR3 nucleotides read TGCAGCGTCGGAGCCGGGGGAGGCACTGAAGCTTTCTTT.

This chain connects TRBV5-1 to TRBJ2-3; 8 nucleotides line up with TRBD2. With V trimmed by 0 bases and J by 5 bases, 2 bases remained unmatched. This CDR3 spans 14 amino acids. Germline V lookup: CDR1 SGHRS, CDR2 YFSETQ. In DNA form, the CDR3 reads TGCGCCAGCAGCTTGGGGCTAGCGGGAGATACGCAGTATTTT. Its protein is CASSLGLAGDTQYF.

J is TRBJ2-7 and V is TRBV27; TRBD1 agrees at 8 bases. V was clipped by 5 bases and J by 3 bases; unmatched bases: 6. Germline lookup yields CDR1 MNHEY and CDR2 SMNVEV (reference sequence). This CDR3 contains 14 residues. CDR3 amino acids: CASSRTGSNYEQYF. CDR3 nucleotide sequence: TGTGCCAGCAGTAGGACAGGGAGTAACTACGAGCAGTACTTC.

This chain joins TRBV2 and TRBJ1-4; D gene ambiguous. With 6 bases removed from V and 2 bases from J, the gap between germline ends came to 13 bases. Germline CDR1 reads SNHLY; CDR2 reads FYNNEI. The CDR3 contains 15 residues. The CDR3 protein is CASRSGGGTNEKLFF. Here the CDR3 DNA reads TGTGCCAGCAGGTCGGGCGGAGGCACTAATGAAAAACTGTTTTTT.

V is TRBV28 and J is TRBJ2-7; possibly TRBD2 for D (6 bases). Between the trimmed V and J ends, which lost 3 bases and 3 bases, there was a span of 12 bases. The V gene's germline CDR1 is MDHEN and CDR2 SYDVKM. CDR3 length equals 14 residues. CDR3 DNA sequence: TGTGCCAGCAGTTTTCCCACGGAGGGCTACGAGCAGTACTTC. It translates to CASSFPTEGYEQYF.

In this sample, this clone turned up a few times. The V gene is TRBV4-3, the J gene TRBJ2-1, with 9 bases lining up with TRBD2. V gave up 1 base and J gave up 0 bases; unmatched junction bases: 4. The length of the CDR3 is 17 residues. Germline CDR1 reads LGHNA; CDR2 reads YSLEER. CDR3 sequence: CASSQGPTSGSYNEQFF. The CDR3 DNA reads TGCGCCAGCAGCCAAGGCCCGACTAGCGGCTCCTACAATGAGCAGTTCTTC.

The chain recombines TRBV28 with TRBJ1-5; D is undetermined. The germline V gene encodes CDR1 MDHEN and CDR2 SYDVKM. CDR3 size: 12 residues. V gave up 6 bases and J gave up 5 bases, with 8 bases separating them. Written as DNA, the CDR3 is TGTGCCAGCAGCCAACAGTATCAGCCCCAGCATTTT. Its translation is CASSQQYQPQHF.